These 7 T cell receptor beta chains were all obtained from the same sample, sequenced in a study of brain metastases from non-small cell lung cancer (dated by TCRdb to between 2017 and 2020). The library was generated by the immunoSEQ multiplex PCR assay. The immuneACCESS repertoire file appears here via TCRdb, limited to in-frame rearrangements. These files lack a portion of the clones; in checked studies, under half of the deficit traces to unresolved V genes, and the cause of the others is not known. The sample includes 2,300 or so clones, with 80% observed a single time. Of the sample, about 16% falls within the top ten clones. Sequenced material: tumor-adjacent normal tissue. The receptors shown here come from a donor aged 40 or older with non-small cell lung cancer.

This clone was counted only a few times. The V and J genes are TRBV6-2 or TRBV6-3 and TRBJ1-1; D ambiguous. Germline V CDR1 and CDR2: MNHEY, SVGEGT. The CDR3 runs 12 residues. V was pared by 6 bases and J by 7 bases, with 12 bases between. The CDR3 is CASSLSHLEAFF. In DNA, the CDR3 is TGTGCCAGCAGCCTCTCTCATCTTGAAGCTTTCTTT.

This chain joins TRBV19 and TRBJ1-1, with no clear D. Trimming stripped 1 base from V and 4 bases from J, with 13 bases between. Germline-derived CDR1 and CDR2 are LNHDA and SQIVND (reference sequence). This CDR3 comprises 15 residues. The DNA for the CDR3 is TGTGCCAGTAGTATAGGTCCTTATCAAAGCACTGAAGCTTTCTTT. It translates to CASSIGPYQSTEAFF.

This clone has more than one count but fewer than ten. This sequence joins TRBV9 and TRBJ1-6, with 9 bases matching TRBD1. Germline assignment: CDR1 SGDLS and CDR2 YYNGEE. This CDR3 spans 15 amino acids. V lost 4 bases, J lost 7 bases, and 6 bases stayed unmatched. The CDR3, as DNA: TGTGCCAGCAGCCCGGTGGGACAGGGCAATTCACCCCTCCACTTT. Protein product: CASSPVGQGNSPLHF. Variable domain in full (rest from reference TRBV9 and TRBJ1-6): DSGVTQTPKHLITATGQRVTLRCSPRSGDLSVYWYQQSLDQGLQFLIQYYNGEERAKGNILERFSAQQFPDLHSELNLSSLELGDSALYFCASSPVGQGNSPLHFGNGTRLTVT.

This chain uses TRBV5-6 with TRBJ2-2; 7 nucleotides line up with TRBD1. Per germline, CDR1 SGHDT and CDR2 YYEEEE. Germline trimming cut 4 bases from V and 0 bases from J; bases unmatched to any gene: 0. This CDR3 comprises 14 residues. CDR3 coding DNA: TGTGCCAGCAGCGGGACAGCGAACACCGGGGAGCTGTTTTTT. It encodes CASSGTANTGELFF.

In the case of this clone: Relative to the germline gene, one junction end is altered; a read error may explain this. In DNA, the CDR3 is TGTGCCAACAGCTTTTCGGTAGACACCTACTACGAGCAGTACTTC. It translates to CANSFSVDTYYEQYF. The chain uses TRBV13 and TRBJ2-7; no firm D call. This CDR3 is 15 amino acids long. The germline gives CDR1 PRHDT, CDR2 FYEKMQ (reference sequence).

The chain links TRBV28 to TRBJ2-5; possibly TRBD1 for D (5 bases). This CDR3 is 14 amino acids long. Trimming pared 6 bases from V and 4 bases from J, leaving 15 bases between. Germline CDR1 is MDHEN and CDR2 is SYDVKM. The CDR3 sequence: CASRLTVLGETQYF. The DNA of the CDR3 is TGTGCCAGCAGATTGACAGTCCTGGGAGAGACCCAGTACTTC.

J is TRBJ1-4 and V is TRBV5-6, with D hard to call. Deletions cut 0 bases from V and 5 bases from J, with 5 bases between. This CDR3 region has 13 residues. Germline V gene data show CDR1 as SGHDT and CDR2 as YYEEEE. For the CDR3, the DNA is TGTGCCAGCAGCTTGGTACAGAATGAAAAACTGTTTTTT. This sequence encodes CASSLVQNEKLFF.